This T cell receptor (beta chain) was documented in a study of cytomegalovirus exposure and HLA in healthy donors. PCR involved 60 Vbeta and 13 Jbeta primers. The assay was immunoSEQ multiplex PCR, and TCRdb's table has in-frame clones only and misses some. The sample shows some 130,000 clones, approximately 82% of them seen only once. The CDR3 spans 16 residues. Per the germline V gene, CDR1 is SGHTS and CDR2 is YDEGEE. Germline trimming cut 4 bases from V and 2 bases from J; bases unmatched to any gene: 7. The receptor comes from a female donor in good health and CMV-seronegative. The rearrangement links TRBV5-8 to TRBJ1-5; 9 bases match TRBD1. Sequencing was carried out using PBMCs. The CDR3 DNA reads TGTGCCAGCAGCCCCTGGACAGGGGAGGGCAATCAGCCCCAGCATTTT. The encoded protein is CASSPWTGEGNQPQHF.